These 27 T cell receptor beta chains share one sample of origin, sequenced in a study of tumor-infiltrating lymphocytes in primary liver carcinoma. Between roughly 17 and 30 mg of unsorted bulk tissue served as the source from which RNA and DNA were co-extracted. TCR beta cDNA came from about 500 ng total RNA, primed with a constant-region primer. Three rounds of nested multiplex PCR with slightly modified ARM-PCR produced TCR beta libraries. Forward primers for TRBV1-TRBV30 and a C-beta reverse primer served the first two PCR rounds, at about 10 cycles each. TCRdb analysed the multiplex PCR reads with MiXCR anew, one entry per CDR3 protein. The profile shows 95,000 to 100,000 distinct CDR3 sequences, about 62% of them singletons. Sequenced material: liver tumor tissue from sampling region 2. The subset is: tumor region T2, inferior pole. Every receptor here comes from a woman between 55 and 75 years old with primary liver carcinoma and hepatitis B virus infection.

In this sample, this clonotype turned up many times. J is TRBJ2-5 and V is TRBV4-1; D is ambiguous. This CDR3 contains 17 residues. Germline lookup yields CDR1 MGHRA and CDR2 YSYEKL. Between the trimmed V and J ends, which lost 1 base and 0 bases, there was a span of 15 bases. DNA of the CDR3: TGCGCCAGCAGCCAAGGAGGTTTAGGGCCGTACCAAGAGACCCAGTACTTC. This sequence encodes CASSQGGLGPYQETQYF.

Of note for this clonotype: An end of the junction does not agree with germline; a read error may underlie this. The chain carries TRBV2 and TRBJ2-5; no clear D gene. Germline values: CDR1 SNHLY, CDR2 FYNNEI. The CDR3 consists of 12 residues. In DNA form, the CDR3 reads TGTGCCAGCAGCCCGCCAAGCGAGACCCTGTACTTC. It specifies CASSPPSETLYF. Full variable domain (remainder filled in from reference TRBV2 and TRBJ2-5): EPEVTQTPSHQVTQMGQEVILRCVPISNHLYFYWYRQILGQKVEFLVSFYNNEISEKSEIFDDQFSVERPDGSNFTLKIRSTKLEDSAMYFCASSPPSETLYFGPGTRLLVL.

A note on this clonotype: A read error may produce the germline difference seen at one junction end. The chain joins TRBV7-9 to TRBJ1-1, with D unresolved. CDR3 length: 14 residues. The germline V gene encodes CDR1 SEHNR and CDR2 FQNEAQ (reference sequence). CDR3 protein: CTSRYKGMNTEAFF. DNA for the CDR3: TGTACCAGCAGGTATAAAGGAATGAACACTGAAGCTTTCTTT.

This clonotype was seen just once. One end of the junction is discordant with germline, which a read error may explain. This chain uses TRBV11-2 with TRBJ2-4; D is perhaps TRBD2 (7 bases). The germline V gene has CDR1 SGHAT and CDR2 FQNNGV. CDR3 length: 13 amino acids. CDR3 in DNA: TGTACCAGCAGCTTAGGGGGGGAGGGCGTTCAGTACTTC. This gives the protein CTSSLGGEGVQYF.

Points on this clonotype: A read error may account for a junction end that differs from germline. The rearrangement joins TRBV5-4 to TRBJ1-2; TRBD1 might be the D (5 bases). CDR3 size: 16 residues. Germline assignment: CDR1 SGHNT and CDR2 YYREEE (reference sequence). CDR3 nucleotide sequence: TGTACCAGCAGCTTGGCTTCACGCGGGACTGGATATGGCTACACCTTC. Amino acids: CTSSLASRGTGYGYTF.

For this clonotype: A read error may be the cause here, since a much bigger clone is one base away. This rearrangement joins TRBV7-8 to TRBJ2-5, with D perhaps TRBD2 (6 bases). Germline lookup yields CDR1 SGHVS and CDR2 FQNEAQ. The CDR3 consists of 13 residues. The CDR3 sequence: CVSSSGLQETQYF. The CDR3 bases are TGTGTCAGCAGCTCGGGACTGCAAGAGACCCAGTACTTC.

About this clonotype: No conserved phenylalanine or tryptophan ends this CDR3, so it is likely a read error. The gene calls are TRBV5-4 and TRBJ2-1, with unresolved D. The CDR3 length is 14 residues. Trimming pared 4 bases from V and 1 base from J, leaving 9 bases between. Germline V gene data show CDR1 as SGHNT and CDR2 as YYREEE (reference sequence). In DNA form, the CDR3 reads TGTGCCAGCAGCGGGATTAGATCCTACAATGAGCAGTTCCTC. This encodes CASSGIRSYNEQFL.

With respect to this clonotype: This may be a read error: a much more frequent sequence differs by one nucleotide. Because it lacks the conserved phenylalanine or tryptophan at the end, this CDR3 is likely a read error. CDR3 residues: CASSFRPSNQPQHS. CDR3 DNA sequence: TGTGCCAGCAGTTTTCGACCTAGCAATCAGCCCCAGCATTCT. This sequence joins TRBV28 and TRBJ1-5; D gene unclear. V was pared by 3 bases and J by 0 bases, with 6 bases between. This CDR3 has 14 residues. The germline V gene encodes CDR1 MDHEN and CDR2 SYDVKM.

About this clonotype itself: Germline is not matched at one junction end, which may reflect a read error. The V gene is TRBV11-2, the J gene TRBJ1-2, with D possibly being TRBD1 (6 bases). Germline V gives CDR1 SGHAT, CDR2 FQNNGV. The CDR3 is 15 residues long. The CDR3 region is CTSSLEGDCGGGYTF. DNA of the CDR3: TGTACCAGCAGCTTAGAGGGGGACTGTGGCGGTGGCTACACCTTC.

Notes on this clonotype: The junction does not match germline at one end; this may be a read error. The chain joins TRBV11-3 to TRBJ2-2; a weak D match, TRBD1 (6 bases). Germline CDR1 and CDR2: SGHNT and YENEEA. This CDR3 comprises 15 residues. CDR3 DNA: TGTGCCTGCAGCTCCCTGGGACAAGCGACCGGGGAGCTGTTTTTT. Protein sequence: CACSSLGQATGELFF. Together with reference TRBV11-3 and TRBJ2-2, the CDR3 gives the full variable domain: EAGVVQSPRYKIIEKKQPVAFWCNPISGHNTLYWYLQNLGQGPELLIRYENEEAVDDSQLPKDRFSAERLKGVDSTLKIQPAELGDSAVYLCACSSLGQATGELFFGEGSRLTVL.

The chain has TRBV28 and TRBJ1-1, with D tentatively TRBD1 (5 bases). The germline V gene has CDR1 MDHEN and CDR2 SYDVKM. V was shortened by 5 bases and J by 5 bases, with 18 bases between the two germline ends. This CDR3 spans 15 amino acids. CDR3 in DNA: TGTGCCAGCAGTCCCTTGGGGGGTGGGACGACTGAAGCTTTCTTT. This gives the protein CASSPLGGGTTEAFF.

V is TRBV7-9 and J is TRBJ2-2; 9 bases are a match to TRBD2. The ends lost 1 base at V and 0 bases at J; junction bases unmatched: 6. CDR3 length: 18 amino acids. The germline V gene encodes CDR1 SEHNR and CDR2 FQNEAQ (reference sequence). This chain's CDR3 is CASSLGGRAGANTGELFF. The CDR3, as DNA: TGTGCCAGCAGCTTAGGCGGGAGGGCCGGAGCGAACACCGGGGAGCTGTTTTTT.

A few counts support this clonotype. This rearrangement joins TRBV29-1 to TRBJ2-3, with a tentative D call TRBD1 (5 bases). Trimming removed 5 bases at V and 6 bases at J, with 21 bases between. The CDR3 length is 15 residues. Germline CDR1 and CDR2: SQVTM and ANQGSEA. The CDR3: CSVRKAQGTTDTQYF. The CDR3, as DNA: TGCAGCGTTAGGAAGGCTCAGGGTACCACGGATACGCAGTATTTT.

In its sample, this clonotype was seen a few times. Given the absence of the conserved phenylalanine or tryptophan at the CDR3 end, a read error is likely. The chain joins TRBV28 to TRBJ2-5; D is possibly TRBD2 (6 bases). Trimming left V 5 bases short and J 5 bases short, with 18 bases between. Germline V lookup: CDR1 MDHEN, CDR2 SYDVKM. The CDR3 consists of 15 residues. The CDR3 DNA is TGTGCCAGCAGTCCCTCCGGCGGGGTTAAGGAGACCCAGTACTCC. Protein product: CASSPSGGVKETQYS.

This clonotype was observed a handful of times. The chain combines TRBV24-1 with TRBJ1-5, with 10 positions matching TRBD1. The CDR3 has 15 residues. The V gene's germline CDR1 is KGHDR and CDR2 SFDVKD. Trimming removed 5 bases from V and 4 bases from J; junction bases left unmatched: 4. This chain's CDR3 is CATSVGQGTNQPQHF. The DNA for the CDR3 is TGTGCCACCAGTGTGGGACAGGGGACAAATCAGCCCCAGCATTTT.

This chain joins TRBV7-9 and TRBJ2-7; TRBD1 aligns across 10 bases. The junction had 3 bases not matched to a gene; V was cut back by 4 bases and J by 3 bases. The CDR3 is made up of 14 amino acids. CDR1 and CDR2 from the germline V gene are SEHNR and FQNEAQ (reference sequence). The CDR3 is CASSSRTGGYEQYF. DNA for the CDR3: TGTGCCAGCAGCTCTCGGACAGGGGGCTACGAGCAGTACTTC.

The chain links TRBV28 to TRBJ2-1, with TRBD1 matching 7 bases. J was trimmed by 11 bases and V by 7 bases; bases with no gene match: 14. The length of the CDR3 is 14 residues. Looked up from germline, CDR1 is MDHEN and CDR2 is SYDVKM. This chain's CDR3 is CASNTPGTVNKQFF. The CDR3 DNA is TGTGCCAGCAACACTCCCGGGACAGTTAATAAGCAGTTCTTC.

This clonotype was seen many times. V gene TRBV5-4 combines with J gene TRBJ2-1; 7 nucleotides match TRBD2. V lost 4 bases and J lost 0; bases outside the gene matches: 13. The CDR3 covers 18 residues. Germline V gene data show CDR1 as SGHNT and CDR2 as YYREEE (reference sequence). The CDR3 nucleotides are TGTGCCAGCAGCACCACGATCCTAGCGGCAAGCTCCTACAATGAGCAGTTCTTC. Translated, it gives CASSTTILAASSYNEQFF.

Comment on this clonotype: The junction shows a germline mismatch at one end, possibly a read error. The V call is TRBV12-3 or TRBV12-4, the J call TRBJ2-5; TRBD1 might be the D (6 bases). The length of the CDR3 is 16 residues. DNA of the CDR3: TGTGCTAGCAGTACCCGGGACACGGCGACTCAAGAGACCCAGTACTTC. Translation gives CASSTRDTATQETQYF.

The rearrangement uses TRBV11-2 and TRBJ1-5; D is ambiguous. Germline values: CDR1 SGHAT, CDR2 FQNNGV. There are 13 residues in the CDR3. V lost 9 bases to trimming and J lost 5 bases, with 14 bases between them. The CDR3 coding sequence is TGTGCCAGTAACTCAGGACGGTATCAGCCCCAGCATTTT. It codes for CASNSGRYQPQHF.

This clonotype was seen at least ten times. V usage is TRBV10-3 and J usage is TRBJ2-6; D unresolved. The length of the CDR3 is 14 residues. Germline assignment: CDR1 ENHRY and CDR2 SYGVKD. V was cut by 3 bases and J by 2 bases, with 5 bases left in between. CDR3 sequence: CAISDTTGANVLTF. CDR3 DNA: TGTGCCATCAGTGATACCACTGGGGCCAACGTCCTGACTTTC.

The J gene is TRBJ2-1, the V gene TRBV29-1; the D gene is possibly TRBD1 (6 bases). Trimming took off 6 bases at V and 5 bases at J, with 11 bases between the two ends. Germline V gives CDR1 SQVTM, CDR2 ANQGSEA. The CDR3 consists of 12 residues. The CDR3: CSVQDSHNEQFF. The CDR3 DNA follows: TGCAGCGTCCAGGACAGCCACAATGAGCAGTTCTTC.

There are many counts of this clonotype. The chain has TRBV6-6 and TRBJ1-5, with D hard to call. The CDR3 covers 12 residues. The V end lost 5 bases, the J end lost 4 bases, and 6 bases lay between the germline ends. Germline V lookup: CDR1 MNHNY, CDR2 SVGAGI (reference sequence). The CDR3 loop reads CASSPPNQPQHF. The CDR3 nucleotides read TGTGCCAGCAGTCCACCGAATCAGCCCCAGCATTTT.

As for this clonotype: A much larger clone sits a single nucleotide away, making a read error possible. The CDR3 DNA follows: TGTGCCAGCAGCCTCAGATCGGTTGGGGACAGATACGGGGAGCTGTTTTTT. Its protein is CASSLRSVGDRYGELFF. The chain joins TRBV11-2 to TRBJ2-2; 7 bases agree with TRBD1. Germline V gives CDR1 SGHAT, CDR2 FQNNGV. Trimming took 5 bases from V and 7 from J; bases not matched to a gene: 16. The CDR3 has 17 amino acids. Based on the CDR3 plus reference TRBV11-2 and TRBJ2-2, the full variable domain is EAGVAQSPRYKIIEKRQSVAFWCNPISGHATLYWYQQILGQGPKLLIQFQNNGVVDDSQLPKDRFSAERLKGVDSTLKIQPAKLEDSAVYLCASSLRSVGDRYGELFFGEGSRLTVL.

This chain uses TRBV19 with TRBJ1-1; D is undetermined. Germline values: CDR1 LNHDA, CDR2 SQIVND (reference sequence). With 3 bases removed from V and 0 bases from J, the gap between germline ends came to 8 bases. This CDR3 contains 14 residues. The chain's CDR3 is CASSMRGMNTEAFF. The DNA of the CDR3 is TGTGCCAGTAGTATGCGGGGTATGAACACTGAAGCTTTCTTT. The entire variable domain, with the rest obtained from reference TRBV19 and TRBJ1-1, is as follows: DGGITQSPKYLFRKEGQNVTLSCEQNLNHDAMYWYRQDPGQGLRLIYYSQIVNDFQKGDIAEGYSVSREKKESFPLTVTSAQKNPTAFYLCASSMRGMNTEAFFGQGTRLTVV.

On this clonotype itself: A junction end diverges from the germline sequence, so it may reflect a read error. The J gene is TRBJ2-7, the V gene TRBV18; D unclear. Germline CDR1 and CDR2: KGHSH and LQKENI. The CDR3 runs 14 residues. For the CDR3, the DNA is TGTGCCAGCTCACCGTTTCACATGTCCTACGAGCGGTACTTC. Encoded protein: CASSPFHMSYERYF.

Of note for this clonotype: A junction boundary mismatches the germline segment, possibly from a read error. The chain links TRBV11-1 to TRBJ2-2, with 7 positions matching TRBD1. The germline V gene has CDR1 SGHAT and CDR2 FQDESV (reference sequence). The CDR3 runs 14 residues. The CDR3 nucleotides are TGTGTCAGCAGACCGAGCCTTGGCACAGGGGAGCTGCTTTTT. This translates into CVSRPSLGTGELLF.